These 20 T cell receptor beta chains came from one sample sequenced in a study of blood T cell repertoires in COVID-19. Sequencing used immunoSEQ multiplex PCR; TCRdb keeps in-frame clones, though not all of them. Of about 240,000 clones listed, 70% to 90% are singletons. Sequenced: peripheral blood. These receptors came from a man in his fifties or sixties with acute or convalescent COVID-19.

V gene TRBV18 combines with J gene TRBJ1-3; tentatively, D is TRBD1 (5 bases). There are 15 residues in the CDR3. With 0 bases removed from V and 9 bases from J, the gap between germline ends came to 15 bases. Germline CDR1 reads KGHSH; CDR2 reads LQKENI. CDR3: CASSPPDRAKGTIYF. The CDR3 DNA reads as TGTGCCAGCTCACCACCTGACAGAGCCAAGGGCACCATATATTTT.

The CDR3 bases are TGTGCCAGCAAGGGGGTTTTAAACTATGGCTACACCTTC. It translates to CASKGVLNYGYTF. This chain joins TRBV4-2 and TRBJ1-2; possibly TRBD1 for D (6 bases). Trimming stripped 7 bases from V and 2 bases from J, with 11 bases between. The CDR3 consists of 13 residues. Germline V CDR1 and CDR2: LGHNA, YNFKEQ.

This clone has a handful of counts. The rearrangement links TRBV12-3 or TRBV12-4 to TRBJ1-1; 8 bases map to TRBD1. The CDR3 has 13 residues. Germline trimming cut 1 base from V and 11 bases from J; bases unmatched to any gene: 6. The CDR3 DNA reads as TGTGCCAGCAGTTTAGGGACAGGGAAGAGTGCTTTCTTT. Translating gives CASSLGTGKSAFF.

The CDR3 loop reads CASSLAGNDSPLHF. In DNA form, the CDR3 reads TGTGCCAGCAGCTTGGCCGGGAATGATTCACCCCTCCACTTT. The chain joins TRBV5-8 to TRBJ1-6; D remains ambiguous. The CDR3 loop spans 14 amino acids. V lost 0 bases and J 8 bases, leaving 9 bases between the germline ends. Germline V CDR1 and CDR2: SGHTS, YDEGEE.

The chain is built from TRBV29-1 and TRBJ2-1; the match to TRBD2 covers 11 bases. Germline V gene sequence: CDR1 SQVTM, CDR2 ANQGSEA. CDR3 length: 16 amino acids. J gave up 2 bases and V 4 bases, and 7 bases lay outside the gene matches. CDR3 DNA sequence: TGCAGCGTTGGAGGGGCTAGCGGGAGGCCCTACAATGAGCAGTTCTTC. This codes for CSVGGASGRPYNEQFF.

This rearrangement joins TRBV5-1 to TRBJ2-1; 11 nucleotides align to TRBD2. Per the germline V gene, CDR1 is SGHRS and CDR2 is YFSETQ. V dropped 4 bases and J dropped 2; count of bases not matched to a gene: 5. There are 16 residues in the CDR3. DNA of the CDR3: TGCGCCAGCAGCCACCTGACTAGCGGGGCCTACAATGAGCAGTTCTTC. This translates into CASSHLTSGAYNEQFF. The full variable domain, with the rest looked up from reference TRBV5-1 and TRBJ2-1, is KAGVTQTPRYLIKTRGQQVTLSCSPISGHRSVSWYQQTPGQGLQFLFEYFSETQRNKGNFPGRFSGRQFSNSRSEMNVSTLELGDSALYLCASSHLTSGAYNEQFFGPGTRLTVL.

The V gene is TRBV11-3, the J gene TRBJ1-6; D gene ambiguous. The CDR3 runs 11 residues. Germline CDR1 reads SGHNT; CDR2 reads YENEEA. Between the trimmed V and J ends, which lost 2 bases and 14 bases, there was a span of 7 bases. CDR3 nucleotides: TGTGCCAGCAGCTTACGACACTCCCTCCACTTT. Translated: CASSLRHSLHF.

The genes are TRBV25-1 and TRBJ2-1; TRBD2 matches at 12 bases. The V gene's germline CDR1 is MGHDK and CDR2 SYGVNS. V shed 2 bases, J shed 3 bases, and the junction held 2 bases outside the gene matches. CDR3 length equals 16 residues. Here the CDR3 reads CASSEQTSGGYNEQFF. The CDR3 bases are TGTGCCAGCAGTGAACAGACTAGCGGGGGCTACAATGAGCAGTTCTTC.

Only a few counts were recorded for this clone. The rearrangement links TRBV5-4 to TRBJ2-5; TRBD2 agrees at 7 bases. This CDR3 comprises 15 residues. The germline V gene has CDR1 SGHNT and CDR2 YYREEE (reference sequence). The V and J ends lost 4 bases and 5 bases, in that order; junction bases with no gene match: 11. For the CDR3, the DNA is TGTGCCAGCAGCCAAGCTAGCGGAGAAAAGGAGACCCAGTACTTC. Amino acid sequence: CASSQASGEKETQYF.

V and J are TRBV10-2 and TRBJ1-2, with D unresolved. The CDR3 spans 14 residues. V lost 9 bases to trimming and J lost 5 bases, with 19 bases between them. CDR1 and CDR2 (germline): WSHSY, SAAADI. As DNA, the CDR3 is TGCGCCAGTCGGACTGCACAAAAGTCATATGGCTACACCTTC. Translation gives CASRTAQKSYGYTF.

This rearrangement joins TRBV5-1 to TRBJ2-1, with TRBD1 as a possible D gene (6 bases). Germline V gene lookup returns CDR1 SGHRS and CDR2 YFSETQ. This CDR3 is 14 amino acids long. Trimming removed 4 bases from V and 8 bases from J, with 16 bases in between. CDR3 nucleotides: TGCGCCAGCAGCCCAGACAGGTTTTCGGATGAGCAGTTCTTC. It translates to CASSPDRFSDEQFF.

V usage is TRBV2 and J usage is TRBJ1-4; a weak D match, TRBD1 (5 bases). The ends were cut back, 2 bases at V and 6 bases at J, with 7 bases in the middle. Germline assignment: CDR1 SNHLY and CDR2 FYNNEI. This CDR3 is 13 amino acids long. CDR3 bases: TGTGCCAGCAGTGAACAGGGTGATGAAAAACTGTTTTTT. It codes for CASSEQGDEKLFF.

The chain is built from TRBV6-5 and TRBJ1-3, with TRBD1 matching over 8 bases. The CDR3 is 15 residues long. The trim removed 0 bases at V and 4 bases at J, leaving 2 bases unmatched. Per germline, CDR1 MNHEY and CDR2 SVGAGI. The chain's CDR3 is CASSYSRDRGNTIYF. The CDR3 DNA follows: TGTGCCAGCAGTTACTCCAGGGACAGGGGAAACACCATATATTTT.

The V and J genes are TRBV19 and TRBJ2-1; TRBD2 aligns across 8 bases. Germline V lookup: CDR1 LNHDA, CDR2 SQIVND (reference sequence). V shed 0 bases and J 3 bases; nucleotides not matched to a gene: 7. The CDR3 extends over 17 amino acids. The CDR3 here is CASSIESGLAGYNEQFF. The CDR3 bases are TGTGCCAGTAGTATAGAATCAGGGCTAGCGGGCTACAATGAGCAGTTCTTC.

The rearrangement links TRBV19 to TRBJ2-3; D call uncertain. The CDR3 is 14 residues long. Germline CDR1 is LNHDA and CDR2 is SQIVND (reference sequence). The V end was cut by 6 bases, the J end by 6 bases, with 16 bases between. CDR3 protein: CASSIRSNWDTQYF. The CDR3 nucleotides are TGTGCCAGTAGCATACGGTCAAATTGGGATACGCAGTATTTT.

The DNA for the CDR3 is TGTGCCAGCAGCGCGCTGACAGGAGAAGGCTACACCTTC. Translation gives CASSALTGEGYTF. J is TRBJ1-2 and V is TRBV9; D may be TRBD1 (6 bases). This CDR3 region has 13 residues. Deletions cut 3 bases from V and 8 bases from J, with 14 bases between. From germline, CDR1 is SGDLS and CDR2 YYNGEE.

The chain combines TRBV3-1 (or the pseudogene TRBV3-2) with TRBJ1-1, with a weak D call TRBD1 (5 bases). V was trimmed by 4 bases and J by 1 base, leaving 7 bases between them. CDR3 length equals 13 residues. The germline CDR1 and CDR2 sequences are LGHDT and YNNKEL (reference sequence). CDR3 nucleotide sequence: TGTGCCAGCAGCCCAACAGGGAACACTGAAGCTTTCTTT. Its protein is CASSPTGNTEAFF.

This chain connects TRBV28 to TRBJ2-1, with D possibly matching TRBD1 (6 bases). CDR3 length equals 17 residues. The germline V gene encodes CDR1 MDHEN and CDR2 SYDVKM. Trimming removed 2 bases from V and 5 bases from J, with 19 bases in between. The CDR3 bases are TGTGCCAGCAGTTTAACGGGTCACAGGGTCCGAGACAATGAGCAGTTCTTC. This codes for CASSLTGHRVRDNEQFF.

V is TRBV3-1 (or the pseudogene TRBV3-2) and J is TRBJ2-5, with a possible D match to TRBD1 (6 bases). Germline CDR1 LGHDT, CDR2 YNNKEL (reference sequence). Between the trimmed V and J ends, which lost 6 bases and 3 bases, there was a span of 11 bases. The CDR3 is 13 residues long. The CDR3 DNA is TGTGCCAGCAGGGATAACAGGGAAGAGACCCAGTACTTC. Residues: CASRDNREETQYF.

V and J are TRBV18 and TRBJ2-2; TRBD1 agrees at 10 bases. This CDR3 region has 15 residues. CDR1 and CDR2 (germline): KGHSH, LQKENI. With V trimmed by 4 bases and J by 9 bases, 8 bases remained unmatched. The CDR3 bases are TGTGCCAGCTCACGACCGGGGACAGGGGTCCGGGAGCTGTTTTTT. The encoded protein is CASSRPGTGVRELFF. Drawing the rest from reference TRBV18 and TRBJ2-2, the complete variable domain is NAGVMQNPRHLVRRRGQEARLRCSPMKGHSHVYWYRQLPEEGLKFMVYLQKENIIDESGMPKERFSAEFPKEGPSILRIQQVVRGDSAAYFCASSRPGTGVRELFFGEGSRLTVL.